The source of this T cell receptor (beta chain) is a study of identical twins. This clonotype was detected a few times. The antigen remains unidentified. One entry per CDR3 protein results from TCRdb running MiXCR on the 5' RACE reads. The sample has about 240,000 distinct CDR3 sequences; 10% to 13% are singletons. Study results and limitations: Out-of-frame alpha sequences shared between twins exhibited an excess of low generation probability. Within cord blood, abundant beta clonotypes carried fewer insertions, but memory repertoires showed no such trend. Analyses of zero insertions could be partly confounded by invariant MAIT and iNKT cells.

Every one of the donors was a healthy Caucasian. The sequenced material came from memory T cells sorted from blood. The TCR sequence derives from a man in his fifties in good health.

The DNA for the CDR3 is TGTGCCAGCAGCTTAGAATTGGGTTCAGCTTTCTTT. Translating it yields CASSLELGSAFF. The V and J genes are TRBV7-2 and TRBJ1-1, with D unclear. Trimming shortened V by 1 base and J by 10 bases, and 10 bases separated the two germline ends. The CDR3 runs 12 residues. Germline loops: CDR1 SGHTA, CDR2 FQGNSA.